This T cell receptor (beta chain) originates from a study of T-cell memory formation after mild COVID-19. Across the whole study: TCR clusters mostly belonged to single donors. Broader study findings: Clones shrinking between day 15 and 85 showed a balanced CD4/CD8 split, and those that grew later tilted toward CD4+. Nothing showed for sure that second-wave clones peaking on day 37 were SARS-CoV-2 specific.

As concerns this clonotype: The antigen is undetermined.

TCR alpha and TCR beta cDNA libraries carrying sample barcodes and UMIs were produced by 5'RACE using constant-segment primers. Each CDR3 protein gets one entry after TCRdb re-called the 5' RACE reads with MiXCR. The sample lists approximately 570,000 distinct CDR3 sequences; more than 15% were seen once. The CDR3 sequence is 16 residues long. The ends were cut back, 3 bases at V and 0 bases at J, with 15 bases in the middle. Germline V lookup: CDR1 ENHRY, CDR2 SYGVKD. Sequenced sample: PBMCs or a T cell subset sorted from them (not recorded which). The V gene is TRBV10-3, the J gene TRBJ2-7; the D call may be TRBD1 or TRBD2 (5 bases each). This receptor was identified in an adult woman who had mild COVID-19 (a few samples of this study predate the infection). Cell type and time point are not known. The CDR3 bases are TGTGCCATCAGTGACACCACACGAGGGGACTCCTACGAGCAGTACTTC. Residues: CAISDTTRGDSYEQYF.